A single sample gave rise to the 14 T cell receptor beta chains below, sequenced in a study of shared clonotypes between healthy human individuals. Repertoires were generated with immunoSEQ multiplex PCR, while TCRdb's copy carries only in-frame clones and drops some. The table records approximately 1,500,000 clones, more than 95% of them present only once. The specimen sequenced was naive CD4+ T cells sorted from blood. Subset indicated: CD45RA+ positively selected. The receptors stem from a young man in good health.

This chain joins TRBV14 and TRBJ2-7, with a tentative D call TRBD1 (5 bases). Trimming stripped 4 bases from V and 4 bases from J, with 17 bases between. Germline assignment: CDR1 SGHDN and CDR2 FVKESK. This CDR3 contains 15 residues. As DNA, the CDR3 is TGTGCCAGCAGCCTACAAGATAAAGGGGAATACGAGCAGTACTTC. It is translated as CASSLQDKGEYEQYF.

The rearrangement links TRBV6-1 to TRBJ2-3; D is undetermined. The CDR3 covers 15 residues. CDR1 is MNHNS, CDR2 SASEGT, per germline. Trimming removed 4 bases at V and 0 bases at J, with 11 bases between. CDR3 in DNA: TGTGCCAGCAGTGGGCAGGTTGCTAGCACAGATACGCAGTATTTT. Protein sequence: CASSGQVASTDTQYF.

This clone appeared a single time. The V call is TRBV29-1, the J call TRBJ2-3; 7 nucleotides agree with TRBD2. V trimming: 5 bases; J trimming: 1 base; junction bases outside the gene matches: 12. This CDR3 contains 16 residues. Germline CDR1 reads SQVTM; CDR2 reads ANQGSEA. CDR3 loop: CSVIGAGRGGTDTQYF. The CDR3 DNA reads as TGCAGCGTTATCGGAGCGGGGAGGGGTGGCACAGATACGCAGTATTTT.

Concerning this clone itself: Other DNA variants within this sample encode the same CDR3. This chain links TRBV7-9 with TRBJ2-7; D is ambiguous. Trimming shortened V by 1 base and J by 2 bases, and 9 bases separated the two germline ends. The CDR3 is made up of 14 amino acids. Germline V gene lookup returns CDR1 SEHNR and CDR2 FQNEAQ (reference sequence). The CDR3 DNA sequence: TGTGCCAGCAGCTTAGGCCTGGCAACCTACGAGCAGTACTTC. This gives the protein CASSLGLATYEQYF.

This sequence joins TRBV5-1 and TRBJ2-1, with TRBD2 matching 11 bases. This CDR3 comprises 17 residues. Germline trimming cut 5 bases from V and 9 bases from J; bases unmatched to any gene: 16. Germline values: CDR1 SGHRS, CDR2 YFSETQ. The CDR3 protein is CASSREGASGRIGEQFF. The CDR3 coding sequence is TGCGCCAGCAGTCGGGAGGGGGCTAGCGGGAGGATTGGTGAGCAGTTCTTC.

V is TRBV11-2 and J is TRBJ2-7; D uncertain. The germline V and J ends were trimmed by 0 bases and 3 bases, with 3 bases remaining between them. The CDR3 has 12 residues. Germline V gives CDR1 SGHAT, CDR2 FQNNGV. Here the CDR3 reads CASSLDLYEQYF. DNA of the CDR3: TGTGCCAGCAGCTTAGATCTCTACGAGCAGTACTTC.

The rearrangement uses TRBV27 and TRBJ2-2; tentative D call: TRBD2 (5 bases). Trimming took 7 bases from V and 6 from J, leaving 12 bases between them. This CDR3 spans 13 amino acids. CDR1 and CDR2 (germline): MNHEY, SMNVEV (reference sequence). The chain's CDR3 is CASTKRGPGELFF. As DNA, the CDR3 is TGTGCCAGCACTAAACGAGGGCCCGGGGAGCTGTTTTTT.

The chain joins TRBV27 to TRBJ2-7; 8 bases align to TRBD2. V lost 0 bases and J lost 4; bases outside the gene matches: 8. The CDR3 runs 16 residues. Germline V gene data show CDR1 as MNHEY and CDR2 as SMNVEV (reference sequence). The CDR3 DNA sequence: TGTGCCAGCAGTTTATCCCCGAAGCGGGGGACTTACGAGCAGTACTTC. It encodes CASSLSPKRGTYEQYF.

This rearrangement joins TRBV28 to TRBJ1-2; D perhaps matches TRBD1 (5 bases). V lost 4 bases and J lost 4, with 13 bases in between. In germline, CDR1 is MDHEN, CDR2 SYDVKM. This CDR3 has 14 amino acids. The CDR3: CASSYRTLPYGYTF. The CDR3 region has the DNA TGTGCCAGCAGTTATCGGACACTTCCCTATGGCTACACCTTC.

Regarding this clone: The same CDR3 also results from other DNA sequences found in this sample. The V call is TRBV5-4, the J call TRBJ2-5; either TRBD1 or TRBD2 may supply D (5 bases each). Looked up from germline, CDR1 is SGHNT and CDR2 is YYREEE (reference sequence). This CDR3 is 13 amino acids long. V was shortened by 0 bases and J by 5 bases, with 8 bases between the two germline ends. The CDR3 DNA follows: TGTGCCAGCAGCTTGGTGGGGGATGAGACCCAGTACTTC. This encodes CASSLVGDETQYF.

The count of this clone is one. The chain carries TRBV7-9 and TRBJ2-7, with TRBD2 matching over 9 bases. Germline V gene lookup returns CDR1 SEHNR and CDR2 FQNEAQ (reference sequence). The CDR3 totals 18 residues. Losses at the gene ends were 5 bases for V and 0 bases for J; bases not matched to a gene: 14. CDR3 in DNA: TGTGCCAGCAGCCTGCCGAGGCTAGCGGGAAGGGGCTCCTACGAGCAGTACTTC. Its protein product is CASSLPRLAGRGSYEQYF.

The chain links TRBV2 to TRBJ2-5; 7 bases map to TRBD2. The junction had 15 bases not matched to a gene; V was cut back by 10 bases and J by 7 bases. CDR1 and CDR2 from the germline V gene are SNHLY and FYNNEI. CDR3 length: 14 amino acids. CDR3 protein: CATKKGLESATQYF. CDR3 bases: TGTGCCACCAAGAAAGGACTAGAATCAGCGACCCAGTACTTC.

This chain connects TRBV10-3 to TRBJ1-2, with TRBD1 as a possible D gene (5 bases). Trimming took 6 bases from V and 5 from J, leaving 16 bases between them. CDR1 ENHRY and CDR2 SYGVKD come from the germline V gene. There are 14 residues in the CDR3. CDR3 DNA sequence: TGTGCCATCAGAGCAGGGTTAATTTGGTATGGCTACACCTTC. Amino acid sequence: CAIRAGLIWYGYTF.

The chain couples TRBV5-6 to TRBJ2-2; a weak D match, TRBD1 (6 bases). The CDR3 length is 15 residues. CDR1 is SGHDT, CDR2 YYEEEE, per germline. The ends were cut back, 2 bases at V and 0 bases at J, with 8 bases in the middle. Here the CDR3 DNA reads TGTGCCAGCAGCTTCAGGGGCTCGAACACCGGGGAGCTGTTTTTT. Translating gives CASSFRGSNTGELFF.